The sequence of this T cell receptor beta chain was determined in a study of T-cell reconstitution after alpha-beta-depleted transplantation in children. This clonotype was found a few times. The target antigen is unknown. V was clipped by 1 base and J by 0 bases, with 10 bases between them. This CDR3 has 16 amino acids. Germline CDR1 and CDR2: SGHVS and FQNEAQ. Study-level findings and limits: Alpha-beta T cells about two months after transplant reportedly derived from several hundred expanded graft clones. The main origin of T-cell counts and diversity one year after transplant was newly produced T cells. Surviving recipient T cells and intrathymic progenitors accounted for some patients' high TCRbeta diversity at day 60.

A TCRbeta library incorporating unique molecular identifiers was prepared. Each CDR3 protein is one row after TCRdb ran MiXCR on the PCR reads. The sample lists roughly 200,000 distinct CDR3 sequences; 7% to 9% were seen once. The clonotype was recovered from a male patient aged 2 to 9 who had a stem cell transplant for acute myeloid leukemia, so the T cells may come from the graft donor. Sequences were derived from PBMCs, mostly from graft donor cells, sampled 360 days after TCRalphabeta/CD19-depleted stem cell transplant. The chain combines TRBV7-8 with TRBJ1-5; D gene ambiguous. The CDR3 coding sequence is TGTGCCAGCAGCTTAGTCACAGCTTATAGCAATCAGCCCCAGCATTTT. Protein product: CASSLVTAYSNQPQHF.